These 30 T cell receptor beta chains came from one sample sequenced in a study of T-cell reconstitution after alpha-beta-depleted transplantation in children. A library of TCRbeta sequences, prepared with unique molecular identifiers, was generated. TCRdb used MiXCR to reprocess the PCR reads, holding one entry per CDR3 protein. The profile shows 700,000 to 850,000 distinct CDR3 sequences, about 16% of them singletons. Sequenced here: PBMCs, mostly from graft donor cells, sampled 360 days after TCRalphabeta/CD19-depleted stem cell transplant. The receptors derive from a male patient younger than 18 who had a stem cell transplant for acute lymphoblastic leukemia, so the T cells may come from the graft donor.

V gene TRBV29-1 combines with J gene TRBJ1-1; a weak D match, TRBD1 (5 bases). The CDR3 is 13 amino acids. CDR1 SQVTM and CDR2 ANQGSEA come from the germline V gene. V lost 5 bases and J 5 bases, leaving 15 bases between the germline ends. The DNA for the CDR3 is TGCAGCGTTCTCGGGGGGAGAGATACTGAAGCTTTCTTT. Translated: CSVLGGRDTEAFF.

The chain is built from TRBV20-1 and TRBJ2-2; 10 bases line up with TRBD2. CDR3 length: 16 residues. With V trimmed by 2 bases and J by 5 bases, 8 bases remained unmatched. Germline lookup yields CDR1 DFQATT and CDR2 SNEGSKA (reference sequence). CDR3 amino acids: CSARSPGLAFTGELFF. The CDR3 DNA reads as TGCAGTGCTAGAAGTCCGGGACTAGCGTTTACCGGGGAGCTGTTTTTT.

This clonotype was seen more than once but under ten times. The chain recombines TRBV6-5 with TRBJ2-7, with TRBD2 as a possible D gene (7 bases). The length of the CDR3 is 18 residues. V was cut by 1 base and J by 0 bases, with 19 bases left in between. Germline V gene data show CDR1 as MNHEY and CDR2 as SVGAGI. In DNA, the CDR3 is TGTGCCAGCAGTTACTGGGCCGGGGGGCGGGCTAGCTCCTACGAGCAGTACTTC. It is translated as CASSYWAGGRASSYEQYF.

This clonotype was detected many times. The chain has TRBV20-1 and TRBJ1-1, with D possibly matching TRBD1 (6 bases). Trimming took 3 bases from V and 0 from J, leaving 14 bases between them. CDR1 DFQATT and CDR2 SNEGSKA come from the germline V gene (reference sequence). The CDR3 sequence is 15 residues long. This CDR3 reads CSARPPGAMNTEAFF. CDR3 nucleotide sequence: TGCAGTGCTAGGCCCCCAGGGGCCATGAACACTGAAGCTTTCTTT.

The gene calls are TRBV29-1 and TRBJ2-1, with TRBD1 matching over 9 bases. CDR1 SQVTM and CDR2 ANQGSEA come from the germline V gene. CDR3 length equals 14 residues. The trim removed 1 base at V and 5 bases at J, leaving 3 bases unmatched. As DNA, the CDR3 is TGCAGCGTTGAAGGGACAGGGGTAAACAATGAGCAGTTCTTC. Protein sequence: CSVEGTGVNNEQFF.

This sequence joins TRBV20-1 and TRBJ2-7; 8 nucleotides match TRBD2. This CDR3 has 15 amino acids. Trimming cost V 3 bases and J 2 bases; bases outside gene matches: 9. Germline CDR1 is DFQATT and CDR2 is SNEGSKA (reference sequence). The CDR3, as DNA: TGCAGTGCTAGGGGTAAGCGGGAGCCCCCCTACGAGCAGTACTTC. Amino acids: CSARGKREPPYEQYF.

This clonotype was detected once. This sequence joins TRBV5-1 and TRBJ1-1; 9 positions agree with TRBD1. Per the germline V gene, CDR1 is SGHRS and CDR2 is YFSETQ. This CDR3 comprises 15 residues. V was pared by 6 bases and J by 4 bases, with 10 bases of the junction left unmatched. As DNA, the CDR3 is TGCGCCAGCACACCCGGGACAGGGAGTCCCACTGAAGCTTTCTTT. This codes for CASTPGTGSPTEAFF.

CDR3 nucleotides: TGTGCCAGCAGTGATAGGACCCGATATACGCAGTATTTT. Translation gives CASSDRTRYTQYF. The chain links TRBV25-1 to TRBJ2-3, with no clear D. This CDR3 has 13 residues. The V gene lost 3 bases and the J gene lost 7 bases, with 11 bases spanning the gap. Germline lookup yields CDR1 MGHDK and CDR2 SYGVNS. The full variable domain, completed using reference TRBV25-1 and TRBJ2-3, is EADIYQTPRYLVIGTGKKITLECSQTMGHDKMYWYQQDPGMELHLIHYSYGVNSTEKGDLSSESTVSRIRTEHFPLTLESARPSHTSQYLCASSDRTRYTQYFGPGTRLTVL.

This clonotype was seen a handful of times. The chain employs TRBV4-1 and TRBJ1-2, with D possibly TRBD1 on 5 matching bases. The germline V and J ends were trimmed by 0 bases and 4 bases, with 18 bases remaining between them. This CDR3 is 17 amino acids long. CDR1 MGHRA and CDR2 YSYEKL come from the germline V gene. This chain's CDR3 is CASSQETKGFPSYGYTF. The CDR3 DNA is TGCGCCAGCAGCCAAGAGACGAAGGGGTTCCCTTCCTATGGCTACACCTTC.

This clonotype was recorded a few times. J is TRBJ2-7 and V is TRBV2; 7 bases line up with TRBD2. Trimming took 3 bases from V and 2 from J; bases not matched to a gene: 7. The CDR3 consists of 15 residues. The V gene's germline CDR1 is SNHLY and CDR2 FYNNEI. CDR3 region: CASSEALADPYEQYF. DNA of the CDR3: TGTGCCAGCAGTGAGGCCCTAGCGGATCCCTACGAGCAGTACTTC.

The genes are TRBV20-1 and TRBJ2-1; 12 bases align to TRBD2. Germline trimming cut 3 bases from V and 0 bases from J; bases unmatched to any gene: 9. Germline V lookup: CDR1 DFQATT, CDR2 SNEGSKA (reference sequence). The CDR3 consists of 18 residues. In DNA form, the CDR3 reads TGCAGTGCTAGGGGGGCTAGCGGGAGGGGTCGCTCCTACAATGAGCAGTTCTTC. Amino acid sequence: CSARGASGRGRSYNEQFF.

The chain recombines TRBV24-1 with TRBJ2-1, with TRBD1 identical over 10 bases. Germline trimming cut 0 bases from V and 5 bases from J; bases unmatched to any gene: 6. CDR1 KGHDR and CDR2 SFDVKD come from the germline V gene. There are 17 residues in the CDR3. The CDR3 protein is CATSDLVGTGDHNEQFF. CDR3 DNA sequence: TGTGCCACCAGTGATTTGGTAGGGACAGGGGATCACAATGAGCAGTTCTTC.

This clonotype was counted between two and nine times. The chain combines TRBV5-1 with TRBJ1-2; 7 bases are a match to TRBD1. Losses at the gene ends were 4 bases for V and 4 bases for J; bases not matched to a gene: 7. From germline, CDR1 is SGHRS and CDR2 YFSETQ. This CDR3 is built from 14 residues. This chain's CDR3 is CASSTGTDFYGYTF. DNA for the CDR3: TGCGCCAGCAGCACCGGGACAGATTTCTATGGCTACACCTTC.

This clonotype was counted ten times or more. This chain joins TRBV5-6 and TRBJ2-1; a weak D match, TRBD2 (5 bases). The V and J ends lost 0 bases and 3 bases respectively, with 13 bases between them. Germline V gene lookup returns CDR1 SGHDT and CDR2 YYEEEE. CDR3 size: 16 residues. The CDR3 protein is CASSLASRDRYNEQFF. As DNA, the CDR3 is TGTGCCAGCAGCTTGGCCTCTCGGGATCGCTACAATGAGCAGTTCTTC.

Note on this clonotype: This may be a read error: a much more frequent sequence differs by one nucleotide. The chain is built from TRBV5-1 and TRBJ1-5; 7 positions match TRBD1. The CDR3 spans 15 residues. CDR1 and CDR2 (germline): SGHRS, YFSETQ. The CDR3 DNA reads as TGCGCCAGCAGCTACAGGGGAGGGAGCATTCAGCCCCAGCATTTT. It translates to CASSYRGGSIQPQHF.

This clonotype has a count of ten or more. The V gene is TRBV12-3 or TRBV12-4, the J gene TRBJ1-1, with D hard to call. This CDR3 region has 13 residues. V lost 3 bases to trimming and J lost 0 bases, with 5 bases between them. CDR3 coding DNA: TGTGCCAGCAGTTTTACGGTGAACACTGAAGCTTTCTTT. It yields the protein CASSFTVNTEAFF.

This clonotype came up a few times. This chain's CDR3 is CASSFAGGGYSNQPQHF. The CDR3 DNA reads as TGTGCCAGCAGTTTTGCAGGGGGGGGTTATAGCAATCAGCCCCAGCATTTT. The chain couples TRBV12-3 or TRBV12-4 to TRBJ1-5, with TRBD1 matching 7 bases. The V and J ends lost 3 bases and 0 bases, in that order; junction bases with no gene match: 8. The CDR3 loop spans 17 amino acids.

The chain is built from TRBV27 and TRBJ1-1; the D gene is possibly TRBD1 (6 bases). V was trimmed by 5 bases and J by 6 bases, leaving 19 bases between them. The germline gives CDR1 MNHEY, CDR2 SMNVEV (reference sequence). This CDR3 has 15 amino acids. Written as DNA, the CDR3 is TGTGCCAGCAGTCAGCTCCCGGGACAAGTGTCTGAAGCTTTCTTT. It codes for CASSQLPGQVSEAFF.

V usage is TRBV29-1 and J usage is TRBJ1-2; D is ambiguous. The CDR3 length is 11 residues. In germline, CDR1 is SQVTM, CDR2 ANQGSEA. V lost 4 bases and J lost 1, with 4 bases in between. DNA of the CDR3: TGCAGCGTTGTTAGTAACTATGGCTACACCTTC. It specifies CSVVSNYGYTF.

This clonotype was detected only a few times. The chain links TRBV4-1 to TRBJ2-7, with no clear D. The V end lost 0 bases, the J end lost 2 bases, and 11 bases lay between the germline ends. The CDR3 length is 15 residues. Germline CDR1 MGHRA, CDR2 YSYEKL. Here the CDR3 DNA reads TGCGCCAGCAGCCAAGATCCCCTCGAGGCCTACGAGCAGTACTTC. It encodes CASSQDPLEAYEQYF.

This clonotype was counted between two and nine times. V gene TRBV20-1 combines with J gene TRBJ2-7; 11 bases are shared with TRBD2. In germline, CDR1 is DFQATT, CDR2 SNEGSKA (reference sequence). CDR3 size: 17 residues. J gave up 5 bases and V 3 bases, and 15 bases lay outside the gene matches. CDR3 protein: CSASLLAGEPVVNEQYF. The DNA of the CDR3 is TGCAGTGCTAGTTTACTAGCGGGAGAACCCGTAGTAAACGAGCAGTACTTC.

This chain's CDR3 is CASRPQIAGFYEQYF. The CDR3 DNA is TGTGCCAGCAGACCCCAGATAGCGGGCTTCTACGAGCAGTACTTC. The chain uses TRBV28 and TRBJ2-7; 7 bases match TRBD2. CDR1 MDHEN and CDR2 SYDVKM come from the germline V gene. V dropped 6 bases and J dropped 3; count of bases not matched to a gene: 11. The CDR3 is made up of 15 amino acids.

This clonotype was seen a handful of times. The chain links TRBV20-1 to TRBJ1-2; 7 bases agree with TRBD1. V lost 0 bases and J lost 1; bases outside the gene matches: 11. The germline V gene has CDR1 DFQATT and CDR2 SNEGSKA (reference sequence). CDR3 length: 17 amino acids. This CDR3 is CSARDSTRTGSNYGYTF. Here the CDR3 DNA reads TGCAGTGCTAGAGACTCGACCCGGACAGGAAGTAACTATGGCTACACCTTC.

This clonotype was picked up many times. The chain couples TRBV27 to TRBJ2-2; D gene unclear. V lost 3 bases and J lost 4, with 12 bases in between. The CDR3 is 15 amino acids. Germline V gene data show CDR1 as MNHEY and CDR2 as SMNVEV (reference sequence). CDR3 region: CASSLVGISTGELFF. For the CDR3, the DNA is TGTGCCAGCAGTTTGGTGGGGATCAGCACCGGGGAGCTGTTTTTT.

This clonotype showed up just a few times. The chain has TRBV5-6 and TRBJ2-7; tentatively, D is TRBD1 (6 bases). V was cut by 0 bases and J by 0 bases, with 10 bases left in between. CDR1 and CDR2 (germline): SGHDT, YYEEEE. This CDR3 contains 15 residues. The CDR3 spells CASSLGDTVSYEQYF. DNA of the CDR3: TGTGCCAGCAGCTTGGGGGACACCGTCTCCTACGAGCAGTACTTC.

In its sample, this clonotype was seen a few times. At one end the junction does not follow the germline gene, possibly because of a read error. The rearrangement joins TRBV20-1 to TRBJ2-7; possibly TRBD1 for D (7 bases). CDR1 DFQATT and CDR2 SNEGSKA come from the germline V gene (reference sequence). The CDR3 length is 12 residues. DNA of the CDR3: TGCAGTGCTAAGCGGCAGGGGGACTCGGAGCACTTC. Its protein is CSAKRQGDSEHF.

This chain joins TRBV5-1 and TRBJ2-3; D ambiguous. Germline V gives CDR1 SGHRS, CDR2 YFSETQ. The V end was cut by 2 bases, the J end by 2 bases, with 18 bases between. The CDR3 runs 17 residues. CDR3 loop: CASSFIWWAGNTDTQYF. Here the CDR3 DNA reads TGCGCCAGCAGCTTTATTTGGTGGGCCGGAAACACAGATACGCAGTATTTT.

This clonotype was seen a few times. This chain uses TRBV4-1 with TRBJ1-2; D remains ambiguous. The CDR3 length is 15 residues. Trimming cost V 1 base and J 4 bases, with 13 bases left between them. Germline assignment: CDR1 MGHRA and CDR2 YSYEKL. The CDR3 DNA is TGCGCCAGCAGCCAAGCGTCAGGCTCGGGCTATGGCTACACCTTC. It encodes CASSQASGSGYGYTF.

A note on this clonotype: Its ends do not fully match the called genes, so a read error is possible. This chain connects TRBV7-2 to TRBJ2-5, with 7 nucleotides matching TRBD1. This CDR3 has 15 residues. Germline V gene data show CDR1 as SGHTA and CDR2 as FQGNSA. This CDR3 reads CVSSLVAGGQETQYF. The CDR3 DNA follows: TGTGTCAGCAGCTTAGTCGCAGGGGGCCAAGAGACCCAGTACTTC.

This clonotype was counted many times. This chain joins TRBV7-3 and TRBJ1-1; tentatively, D is TRBD1 (5 bases). From germline, CDR1 is SGHTA and CDR2 FQGTGA. V was pared by 5 bases and J by 5 bases, with 12 bases between. This CDR3 is 13 amino acids long. The DNA of the CDR3 is TGTGCCAGCAGCACCAGGGCTTGGACTGAAGCTTTCTTT. As protein: CASSTRAWTEAFF.